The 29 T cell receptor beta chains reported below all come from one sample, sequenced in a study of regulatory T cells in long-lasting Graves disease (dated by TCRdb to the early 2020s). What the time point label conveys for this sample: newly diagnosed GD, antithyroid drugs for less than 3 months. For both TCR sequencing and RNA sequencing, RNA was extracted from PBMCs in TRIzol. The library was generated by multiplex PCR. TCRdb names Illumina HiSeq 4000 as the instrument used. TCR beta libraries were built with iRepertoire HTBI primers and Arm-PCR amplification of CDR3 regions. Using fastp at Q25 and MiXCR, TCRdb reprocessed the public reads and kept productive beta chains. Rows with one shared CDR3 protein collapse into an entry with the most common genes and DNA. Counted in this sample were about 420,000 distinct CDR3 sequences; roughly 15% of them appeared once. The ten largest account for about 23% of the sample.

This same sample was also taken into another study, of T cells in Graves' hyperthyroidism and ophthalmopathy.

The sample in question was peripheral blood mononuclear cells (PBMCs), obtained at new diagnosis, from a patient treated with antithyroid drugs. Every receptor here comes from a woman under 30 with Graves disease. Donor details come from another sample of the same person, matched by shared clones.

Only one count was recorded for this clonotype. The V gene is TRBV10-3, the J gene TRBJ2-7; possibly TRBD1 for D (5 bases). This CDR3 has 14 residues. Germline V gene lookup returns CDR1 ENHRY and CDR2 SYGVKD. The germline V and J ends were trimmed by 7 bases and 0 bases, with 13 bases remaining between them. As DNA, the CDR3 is TGTGCCATCACCCCGACAGCTAACTCCTACGAGCAGTACTTC. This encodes CAITPTANSYEQYF.

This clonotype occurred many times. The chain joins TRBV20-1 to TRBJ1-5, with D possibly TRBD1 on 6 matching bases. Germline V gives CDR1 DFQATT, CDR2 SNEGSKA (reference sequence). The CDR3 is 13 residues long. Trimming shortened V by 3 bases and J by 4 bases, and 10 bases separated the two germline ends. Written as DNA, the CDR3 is TGCAGTGCTAGGGGGACACTTAATCAGCCCCAGCATTTT. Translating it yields CSARGTLNQPQHF.

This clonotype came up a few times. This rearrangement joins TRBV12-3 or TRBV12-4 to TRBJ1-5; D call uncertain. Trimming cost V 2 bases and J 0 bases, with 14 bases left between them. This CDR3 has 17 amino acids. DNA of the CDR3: TGTGCCAGCAGTTTATTAATTGGGCAGGCTAGCAATCAGCCCCAGCATTTT. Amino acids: CASSLLIGQASNQPQHF.

This CDR3 reads CASTFKTGYTEAFF. The CDR3 DNA reads TGTGCCAGCACTTTCAAGACAGGGTACACTGAAGCTTTCTTT. This sequence joins TRBV6-1 and TRBJ1-1; 7 bases agree with TRBD1. This CDR3 region has 14 residues. Trimming at V came to 7 bases and at J to 3 bases, leaving 8 bases not matched to a gene. Germline loops: CDR1 MNHNS, CDR2 SASEGT.

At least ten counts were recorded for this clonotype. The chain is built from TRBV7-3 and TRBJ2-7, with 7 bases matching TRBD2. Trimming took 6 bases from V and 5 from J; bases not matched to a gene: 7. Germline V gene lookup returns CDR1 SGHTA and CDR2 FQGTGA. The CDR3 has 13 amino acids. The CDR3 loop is CASSLVGGDEQYF. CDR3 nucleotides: TGTGCCAGCAGTCTCGTGGGGGGGGACGAGCAGTACTTC.

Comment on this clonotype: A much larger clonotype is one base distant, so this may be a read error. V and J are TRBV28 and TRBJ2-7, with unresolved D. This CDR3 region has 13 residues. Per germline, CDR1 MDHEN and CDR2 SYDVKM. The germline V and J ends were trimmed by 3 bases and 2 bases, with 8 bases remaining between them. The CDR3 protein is CASSFAFAYEQYF. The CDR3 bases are TGTGCCAGCAGTTTCGCCTTTGCCTACGAGCAGTACTTC.

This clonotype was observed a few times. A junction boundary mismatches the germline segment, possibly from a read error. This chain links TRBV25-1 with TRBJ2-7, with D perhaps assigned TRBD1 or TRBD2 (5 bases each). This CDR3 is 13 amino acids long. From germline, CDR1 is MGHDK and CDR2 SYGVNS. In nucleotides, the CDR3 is TGTGCCACTACCGGGACGCACTCCTACGAGCAGTGCTTC. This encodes CATTGTHSYEQCF.

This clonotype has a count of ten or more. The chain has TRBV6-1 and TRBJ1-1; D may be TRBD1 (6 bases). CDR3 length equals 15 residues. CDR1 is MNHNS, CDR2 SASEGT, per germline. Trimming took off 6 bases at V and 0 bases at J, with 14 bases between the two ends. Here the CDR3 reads CASRPRTVMNTEAFF. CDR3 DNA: TGTGCCAGCAGACCTCGGACAGTCATGAACACTGAAGCTTTCTTT.

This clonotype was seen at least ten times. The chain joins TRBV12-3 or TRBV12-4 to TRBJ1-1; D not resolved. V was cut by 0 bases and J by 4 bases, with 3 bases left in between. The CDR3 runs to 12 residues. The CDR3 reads CASSLAGTEAFF. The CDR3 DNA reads TGTGCCAGCAGTTTAGCAGGCACTGAAGCTTTCTTT.

The CDR3 loop is CASSLVSGLSYNEQFF. The CDR3 DNA is TGTGCCAGCAGTTTAGTTAGCGGACTCTCCTACAATGAGCAGTTCTTC. The V call is TRBV27, the J call TRBJ2-1, with D perhaps matching TRBD2 (6 bases). Per the germline V gene, CDR1 is MNHEY and CDR2 is SMNVEV (reference sequence). This CDR3 has 16 residues. V lost 2 bases to trimming and J lost 0 bases, with 11 bases between them.

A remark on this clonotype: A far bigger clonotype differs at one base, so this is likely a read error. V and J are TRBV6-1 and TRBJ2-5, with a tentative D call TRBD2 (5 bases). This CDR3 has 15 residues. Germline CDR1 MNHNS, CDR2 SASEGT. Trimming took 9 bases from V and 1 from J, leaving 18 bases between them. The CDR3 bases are TGTGCCAGTAAACTAGTGGGAGAGCCCCAAGAGACCCAGTACTTC. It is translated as CASKLVGEPQETQYF.

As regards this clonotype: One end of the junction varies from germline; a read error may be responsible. CDR3 residues: CVSSLTVNTEAFF. The DNA of the CDR3 is TGTGTCAGCAGCCTGACAGTGAACACTGAAGCTTTCTTT. The rearrangement joins TRBV3-1 to TRBJ1-1; a weak D match, TRBD1 (5 bases). This CDR3 is 13 amino acids long. The germline V gene encodes CDR1 LGHDT and CDR2 YNNKEL (reference sequence).

The CDR3 is CASSVTSGPYNEQFF. DNA of the CDR3: TGTGCCAGCAGCGTAACTAGCGGGCCCTACAATGAGCAGTTCTTC. The chain combines TRBV9 with TRBJ2-1; 9 positions agree with TRBD2. With 1 base clipped from V and 2 bases from J, the junction kept 1 base outside the gene matches. The CDR3 runs to 15 residues. Germline loops: CDR1 SGDLS, CDR2 YYNGEE.

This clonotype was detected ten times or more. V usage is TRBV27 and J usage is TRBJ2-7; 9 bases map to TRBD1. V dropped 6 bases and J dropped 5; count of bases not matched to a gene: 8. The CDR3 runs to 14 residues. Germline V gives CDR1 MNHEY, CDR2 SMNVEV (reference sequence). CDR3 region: CASRDRGPFDEQYF. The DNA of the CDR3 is TGTGCCAGCAGGGACAGGGGACCCTTCGACGAGCAGTACTTC.

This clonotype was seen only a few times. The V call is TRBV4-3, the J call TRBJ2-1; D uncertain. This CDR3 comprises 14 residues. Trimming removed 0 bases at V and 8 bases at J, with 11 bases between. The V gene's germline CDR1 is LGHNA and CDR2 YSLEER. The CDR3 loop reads CASSQDFAIHEQFF. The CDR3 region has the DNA TGCGCCAGCAGCCAAGATTTTGCAATCCATGAGCAGTTCTTC.

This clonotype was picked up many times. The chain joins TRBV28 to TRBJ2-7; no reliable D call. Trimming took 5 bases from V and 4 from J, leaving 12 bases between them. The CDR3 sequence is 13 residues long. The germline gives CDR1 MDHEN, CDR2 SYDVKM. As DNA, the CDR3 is TGTGCCAGCAGTCCCCCGGTGGGTTACGAGCAGTACTTC. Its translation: CASSPPVGYEQYF.

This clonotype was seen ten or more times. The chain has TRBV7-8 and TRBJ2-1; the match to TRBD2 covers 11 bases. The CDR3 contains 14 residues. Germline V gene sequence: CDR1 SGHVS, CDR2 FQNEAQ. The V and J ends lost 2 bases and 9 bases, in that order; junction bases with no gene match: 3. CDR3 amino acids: CASSLSTSGSEQFF. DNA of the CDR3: TGTGCCAGCAGCTTATCCACTAGCGGGAGTGAGCAGTTCTTC. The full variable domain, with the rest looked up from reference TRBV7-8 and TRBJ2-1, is GAGVSQSPRYKVAKRGQDVALRCDPISGHVSLFWYQQALGQGPEFLTYFQNEAQLDKSGLPSDRFFAERPEGSVSTLKIQRTQQEDSAVYLCASSLSTSGSEQFFGPGTRLTVL.

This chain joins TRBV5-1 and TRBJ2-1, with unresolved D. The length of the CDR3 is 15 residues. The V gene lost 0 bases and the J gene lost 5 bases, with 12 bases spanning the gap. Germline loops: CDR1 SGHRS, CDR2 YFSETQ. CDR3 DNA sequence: TGCGCCAGCAGCTTGGCTTTGGCTACCAACAATGAGCAGTTCTTC. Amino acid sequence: CASSLALATNNEQFF.

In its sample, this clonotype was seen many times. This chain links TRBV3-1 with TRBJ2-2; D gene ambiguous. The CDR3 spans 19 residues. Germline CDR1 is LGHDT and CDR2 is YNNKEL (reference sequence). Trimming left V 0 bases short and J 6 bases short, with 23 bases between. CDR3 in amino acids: CASSQDHYEARRLAGELFF. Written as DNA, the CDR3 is TGTGCCAGCAGCCAAGACCATTATGAGGCTAGGCGTTTAGCCGGGGAGCTGTTTTTT.

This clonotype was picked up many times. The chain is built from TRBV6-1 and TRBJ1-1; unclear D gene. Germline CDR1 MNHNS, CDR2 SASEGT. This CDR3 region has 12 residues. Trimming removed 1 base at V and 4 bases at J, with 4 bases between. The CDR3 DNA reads TGTGCCAGCAGTGAAGAGGTCACTGAAGCTTTCTTT. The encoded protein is CASSEEVTEAFF.

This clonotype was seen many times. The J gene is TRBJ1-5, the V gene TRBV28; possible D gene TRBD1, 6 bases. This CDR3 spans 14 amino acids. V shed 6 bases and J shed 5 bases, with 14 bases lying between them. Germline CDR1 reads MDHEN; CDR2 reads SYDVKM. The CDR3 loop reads CASRDGGLYQPQHF. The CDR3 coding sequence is TGTGCCAGCAGGGACGGGGGGCTTTATCAGCCCCAGCATTTT.

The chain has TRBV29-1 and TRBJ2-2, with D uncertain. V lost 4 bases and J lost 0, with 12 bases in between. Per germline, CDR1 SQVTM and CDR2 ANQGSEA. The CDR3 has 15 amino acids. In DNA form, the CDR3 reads TGCAGCGTTGTGGAAGAGGCGACGAACACCGGGGAGCTGTTTTTT. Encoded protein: CSVVEEATNTGELFF.

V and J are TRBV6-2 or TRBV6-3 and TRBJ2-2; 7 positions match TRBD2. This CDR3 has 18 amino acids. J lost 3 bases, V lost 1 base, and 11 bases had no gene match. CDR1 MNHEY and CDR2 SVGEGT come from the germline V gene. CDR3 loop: CASSYYLRLGGDTGELFF. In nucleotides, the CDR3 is TGTGCCAGCAGTTACTACCTTCGGTTGGGGGGGGACACCGGGGAGCTGTTTTTT.

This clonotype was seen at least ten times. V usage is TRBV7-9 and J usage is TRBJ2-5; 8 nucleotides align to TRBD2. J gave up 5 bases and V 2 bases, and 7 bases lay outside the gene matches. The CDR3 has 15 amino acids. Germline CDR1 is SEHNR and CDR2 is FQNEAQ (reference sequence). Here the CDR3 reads CASSLSSGGLETQYF. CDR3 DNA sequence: TGTGCCAGCAGCTTAAGCTCGGGAGGGCTTGAGACCCAGTACTTC.

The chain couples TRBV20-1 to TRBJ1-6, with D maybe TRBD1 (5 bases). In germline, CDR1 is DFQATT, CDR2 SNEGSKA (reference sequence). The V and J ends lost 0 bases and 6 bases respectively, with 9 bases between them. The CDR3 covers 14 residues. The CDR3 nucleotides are TGCAGTGCTAGAGAAGGGGACCCTAATTCACCCCTCCACTTT. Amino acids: CSAREGDPNSPLHF.

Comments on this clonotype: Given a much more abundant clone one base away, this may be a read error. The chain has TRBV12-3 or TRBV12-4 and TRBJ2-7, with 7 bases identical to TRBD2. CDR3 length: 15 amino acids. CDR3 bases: TGTGCCAGCAGTTCATTTGGACTAGTTTCCTCCGAGCAGTACTTC. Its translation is CASSSFGLVSSEQYF.

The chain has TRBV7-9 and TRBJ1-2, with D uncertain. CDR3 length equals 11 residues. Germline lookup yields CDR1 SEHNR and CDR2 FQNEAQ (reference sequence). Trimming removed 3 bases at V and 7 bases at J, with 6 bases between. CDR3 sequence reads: CASSFTGGYTF. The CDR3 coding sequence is TGTGCCAGCAGCTTTACGGGTGGCTACACCTTC.

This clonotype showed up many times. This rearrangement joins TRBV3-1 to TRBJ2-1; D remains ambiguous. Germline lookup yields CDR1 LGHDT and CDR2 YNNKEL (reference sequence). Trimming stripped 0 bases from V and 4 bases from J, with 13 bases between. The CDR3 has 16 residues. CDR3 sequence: CASSQEWSTGYNEQFF. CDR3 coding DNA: TGTGCCAGCAGCCAAGAATGGTCGACGGGTTACAATGAGCAGTTCTTC.

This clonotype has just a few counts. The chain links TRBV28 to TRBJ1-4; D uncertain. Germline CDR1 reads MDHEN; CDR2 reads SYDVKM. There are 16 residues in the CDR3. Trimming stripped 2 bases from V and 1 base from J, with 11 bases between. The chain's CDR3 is CASSLIHSGTNEKLFF. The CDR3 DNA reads TGTGCCAGCAGTTTAATTCACAGCGGAACTAATGAAAAACTGTTTTTT.